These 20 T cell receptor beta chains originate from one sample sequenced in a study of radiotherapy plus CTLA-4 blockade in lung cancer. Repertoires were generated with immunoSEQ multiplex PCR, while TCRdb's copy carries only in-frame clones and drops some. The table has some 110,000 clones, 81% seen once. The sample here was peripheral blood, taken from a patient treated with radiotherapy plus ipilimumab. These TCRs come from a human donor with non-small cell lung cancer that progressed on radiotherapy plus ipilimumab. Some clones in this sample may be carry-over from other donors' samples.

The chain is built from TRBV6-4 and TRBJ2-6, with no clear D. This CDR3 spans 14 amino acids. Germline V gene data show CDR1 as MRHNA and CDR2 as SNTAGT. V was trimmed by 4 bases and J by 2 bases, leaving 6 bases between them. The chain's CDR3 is CASSVTAGANVLTF. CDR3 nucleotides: TGTGCCAGCAGTGTAACTGCTGGGGCCAACGTCCTGACTTTC.

In nucleotides, the CDR3 is TGTGCCAGTAGTAAGACAGGGTCGGCCCCCTACGAGCAGTACTTC. It is translated as CASSKTGSAPYEQYF. The genes are TRBV19 and TRBJ2-7, with TRBD1 identical over 7 bases. Losses at the gene ends were 4 bases for V and 2 bases for J; bases not matched to a gene: 8. Germline V gives CDR1 LNHDA, CDR2 SQIVND (reference sequence). This CDR3 contains 15 residues.

The CDR3 loop reads CASSQAVQGSGGYTF. The CDR3, as DNA: TGTGCCAGCAGCCAAGCGGTTCAGGGGTCCGGCGGCTACACCTTC. The chain employs TRBV4-2 and TRBJ1-2; possible D gene TRBD1, 6 bases. CDR1 and CDR2 from the germline V gene are LGHNA and YNFKEQ. Trimming cost V 1 base and J 8 bases, with 17 bases left between them. The CDR3 sequence is 15 residues long.

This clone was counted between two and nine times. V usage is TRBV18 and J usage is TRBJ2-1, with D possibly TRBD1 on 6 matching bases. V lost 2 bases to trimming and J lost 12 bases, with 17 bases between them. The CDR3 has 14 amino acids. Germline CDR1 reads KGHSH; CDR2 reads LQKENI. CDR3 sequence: CASSPSEGGVTQFF. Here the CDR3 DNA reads TGTGCCAGCTCACCAAGTGAAGGGGGAGTAACGCAGTTCTTC.

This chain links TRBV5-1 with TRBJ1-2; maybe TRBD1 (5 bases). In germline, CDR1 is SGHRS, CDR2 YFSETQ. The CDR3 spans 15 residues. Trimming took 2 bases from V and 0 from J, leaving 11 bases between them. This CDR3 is CASSLRDVANYGYTF. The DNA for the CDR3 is TGCGCCAGCAGCTTACGGGACGTAGCTAACTATGGCTACACCTTC. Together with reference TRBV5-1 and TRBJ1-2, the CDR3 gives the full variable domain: KAGVTQTPRYLIKTRGQQVTLSCSPISGHRSVSWYQQTPGQGLQFLFEYFSETQRNKGNFPGRFSGRQFSNSRSEMNVSTLELGDSALYLCASSLRDVANYGYTFGSGTRLTVV.

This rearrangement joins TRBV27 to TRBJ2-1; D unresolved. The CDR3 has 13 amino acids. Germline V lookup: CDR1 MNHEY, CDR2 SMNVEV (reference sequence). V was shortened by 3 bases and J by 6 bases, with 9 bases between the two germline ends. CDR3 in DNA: TGTGCCAGCAGTTTGGCCCCAGGCAATGAGCAGTTCTTC. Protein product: CASSLAPGNEQFF.

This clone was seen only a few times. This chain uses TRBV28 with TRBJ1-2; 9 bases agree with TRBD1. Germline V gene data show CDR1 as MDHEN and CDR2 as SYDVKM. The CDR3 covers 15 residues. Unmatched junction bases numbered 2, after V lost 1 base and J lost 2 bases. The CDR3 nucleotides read TGTGCCAGCAGTTTATCAGGACAGGGGAACTATGGCTACACCTTC. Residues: CASSLSGQGNYGYTF.

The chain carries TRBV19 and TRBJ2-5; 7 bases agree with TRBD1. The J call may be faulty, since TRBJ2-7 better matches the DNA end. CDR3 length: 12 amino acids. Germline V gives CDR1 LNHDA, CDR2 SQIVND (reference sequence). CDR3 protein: CASRRGRDEQYF. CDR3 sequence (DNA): TGTGCCAGTAGGAGGGGGCGCGACGAGCAGTACTTC.

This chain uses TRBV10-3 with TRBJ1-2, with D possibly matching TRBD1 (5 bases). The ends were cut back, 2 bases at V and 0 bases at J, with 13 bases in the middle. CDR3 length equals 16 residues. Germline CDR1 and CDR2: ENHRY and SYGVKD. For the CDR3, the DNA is TGTGCCATCAGTGAGGCGGGGCGGGGGGCTAACTATGGCTACACCTTC. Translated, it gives CAISEAGRGANYGYTF.

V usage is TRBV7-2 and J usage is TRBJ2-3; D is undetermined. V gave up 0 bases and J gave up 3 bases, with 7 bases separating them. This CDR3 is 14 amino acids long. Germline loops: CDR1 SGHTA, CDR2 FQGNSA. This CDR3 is CASSLAVGTDTQYF. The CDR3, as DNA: TGTGCCAGCAGCTTAGCGGTGGGGACAGATACGCAGTATTTT.

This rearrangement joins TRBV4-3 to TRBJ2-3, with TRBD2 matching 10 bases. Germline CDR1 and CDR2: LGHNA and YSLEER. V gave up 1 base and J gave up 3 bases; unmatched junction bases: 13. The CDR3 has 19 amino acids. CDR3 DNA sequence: TGCGCCAGCAGCCAAGTAATTAGCGGGGGGTTTTCCGGTACAGATACGCAGTATTTT. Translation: CASSQVISGGFSGTDTQYF.

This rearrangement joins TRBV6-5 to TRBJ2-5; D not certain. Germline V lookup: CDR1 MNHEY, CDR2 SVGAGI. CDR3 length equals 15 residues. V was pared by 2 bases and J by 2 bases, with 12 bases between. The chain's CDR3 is CASSYLPAEQETQYF. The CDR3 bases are TGTGCCAGCAGTTACCTCCCGGCAGAGCAAGAGACCCAGTACTTC.

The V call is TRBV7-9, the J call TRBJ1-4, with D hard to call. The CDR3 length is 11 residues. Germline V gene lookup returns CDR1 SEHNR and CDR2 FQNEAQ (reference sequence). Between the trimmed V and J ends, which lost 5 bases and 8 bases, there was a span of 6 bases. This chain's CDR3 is CASSPGEKLFF. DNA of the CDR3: TGTGCCAGCAGCCCCGGGGAAAAACTGTTTTTT.

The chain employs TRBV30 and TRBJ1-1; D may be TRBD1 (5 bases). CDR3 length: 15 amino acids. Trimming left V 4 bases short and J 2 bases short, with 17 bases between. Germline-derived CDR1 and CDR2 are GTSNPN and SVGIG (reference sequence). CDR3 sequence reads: CAWKIGYRINTEAFF. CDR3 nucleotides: TGTGCCTGGAAGATTGGTTACAGGATAAACACTGAAGCTTTCTTT.

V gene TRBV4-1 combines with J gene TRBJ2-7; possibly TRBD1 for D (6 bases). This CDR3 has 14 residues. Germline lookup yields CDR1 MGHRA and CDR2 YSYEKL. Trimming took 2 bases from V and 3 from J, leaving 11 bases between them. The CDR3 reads CASSQPDRSYEQYF. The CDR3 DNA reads TGCGCCAGCAGCCAACCGGACAGAAGCTACGAGCAGTACTTC.

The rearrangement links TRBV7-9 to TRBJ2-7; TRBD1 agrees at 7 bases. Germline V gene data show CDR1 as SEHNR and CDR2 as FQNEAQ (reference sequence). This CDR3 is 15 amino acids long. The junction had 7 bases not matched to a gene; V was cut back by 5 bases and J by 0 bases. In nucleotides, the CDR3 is TGTGCCAGCAGCCGCGGACAGGCGAACTCCTACGAGCAGTACTTC. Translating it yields CASSRGQANSYEQYF.

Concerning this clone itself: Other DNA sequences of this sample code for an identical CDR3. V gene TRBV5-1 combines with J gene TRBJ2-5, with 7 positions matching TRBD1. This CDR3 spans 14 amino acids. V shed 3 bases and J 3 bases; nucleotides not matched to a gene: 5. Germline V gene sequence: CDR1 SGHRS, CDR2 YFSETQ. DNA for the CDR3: TGCGCCAGCAGCTCGACCGGGACAGAAGAGACCCAGTACTTC. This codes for CASSSTGTEETQYF.

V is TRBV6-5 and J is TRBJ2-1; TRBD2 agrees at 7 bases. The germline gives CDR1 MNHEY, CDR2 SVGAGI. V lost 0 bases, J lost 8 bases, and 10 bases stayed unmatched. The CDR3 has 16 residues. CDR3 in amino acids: CASSYSGGGTPHEQFF. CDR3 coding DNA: TGTGCCAGCAGTTACTCGGGCGGGGGTACCCCCCATGAGCAGTTCTTC.

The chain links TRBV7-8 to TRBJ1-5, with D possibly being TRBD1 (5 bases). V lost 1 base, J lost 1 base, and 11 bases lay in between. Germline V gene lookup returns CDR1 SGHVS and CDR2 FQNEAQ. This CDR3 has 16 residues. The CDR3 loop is CASSLGGVWSNQPQHF. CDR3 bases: TGTGCCAGCAGCTTAGGGGGGGTGTGGAGCAATCAGCCCCAGCATTTT.

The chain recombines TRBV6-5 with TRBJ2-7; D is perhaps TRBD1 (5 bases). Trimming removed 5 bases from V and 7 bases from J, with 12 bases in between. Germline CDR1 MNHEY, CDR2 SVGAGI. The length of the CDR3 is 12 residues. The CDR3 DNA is TGTGCCAGCAGTAACGACAGTGGTGAGCAGTACTTC. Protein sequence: CASSNDSGEQYF.